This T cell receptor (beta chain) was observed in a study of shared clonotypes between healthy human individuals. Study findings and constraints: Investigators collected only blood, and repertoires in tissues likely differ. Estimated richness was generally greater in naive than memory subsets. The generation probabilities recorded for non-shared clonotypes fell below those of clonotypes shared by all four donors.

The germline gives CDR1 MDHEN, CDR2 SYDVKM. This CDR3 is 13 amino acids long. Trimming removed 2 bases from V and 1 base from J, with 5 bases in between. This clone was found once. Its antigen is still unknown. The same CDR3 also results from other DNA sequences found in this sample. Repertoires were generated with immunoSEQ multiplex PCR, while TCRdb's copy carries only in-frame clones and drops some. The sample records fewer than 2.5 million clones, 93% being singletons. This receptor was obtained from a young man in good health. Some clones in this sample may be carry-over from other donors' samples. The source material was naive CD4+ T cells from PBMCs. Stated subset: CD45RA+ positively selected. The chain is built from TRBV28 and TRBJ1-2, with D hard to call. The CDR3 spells CASSLPGNYGYTF. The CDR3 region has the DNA TGTGCCAGCAGTTTACCCGGTAACTATGGCTACACCTTC.